The 27 T cell receptor beta chains listed next were all sequenced from one sample in a study of blood T cell repertoires in COVID-19. Sequencing used immunoSEQ multiplex PCR; TCRdb keeps in-frame clones, though not all of them. The sample yields around 260,000 clones, about 86% seen once. The specimen sequenced was PBMCs or T cells enriched from blood (not recorded which). The receptors here all came from a man under 40 with acute COVID-19.

The chain carries TRBV11-3 and TRBJ2-7; 10 nucleotides align to TRBD2. Germline V gives CDR1 SGHNT, CDR2 YENEEA. The CDR3 loop spans 14 amino acids. V lost 5 bases to trimming and J lost 6 bases; unmatched junction nucleotides: 7. DNA of the CDR3: TGTGCCAGCAGCCGGATAGCGGGAGGCGGCGAGCAGTACGTC. Translated, it gives CASSRIAGGGEQYV.

V gene TRBV6-5 combines with J gene TRBJ1-2; 8 positions match TRBD1. The CDR3 contains 14 residues. V lost 0 bases to trimming and J lost 7 bases; unmatched junction nucleotides: 4. Germline V gene sequence: CDR1 MNHEY, CDR2 SVGAGI. For the CDR3, the DNA is TGTGCCAGCAGTTACTCGGACAGGGTCGGTGGCTACACCTTC. Its translation: CASSYSDRVGGYTF.

The V gene is TRBV7-3, the J gene TRBJ2-2; D call uncertain. V dropped 5 bases and J dropped 6 bases, with 10 bases sitting between them. Germline CDR1 and CDR2: SGHTA and FQGTGA. This CDR3 has 13 residues. This CDR3 is CASSTSPAGELFF. CDR3 bases: TGTGCCAGCAGCACGAGTCCCGCCGGGGAGCTGTTTTTT.

The chain combines TRBV19 with TRBJ1-2; possibly TRBD1 for D (6 bases). The CDR3 is 13 amino acids. The germline CDR1 and CDR2 sequences are LNHDA and SQIVND (reference sequence). V was clipped by 7 bases and J by 9 bases, with 18 bases between them. CDR3 nucleotides: TGTGCCAGTATAAACCCTGGGGGCAATAGCTACACCTTC. It codes for CASINPGGNSYTF.

A single count supports this clone. This chain connects TRBV15 to TRBJ1-3; a weak D match, TRBD1 (6 bases). The V gene lost 5 bases and the J gene lost 2 bases, with 16 bases spanning the gap. CDR1 is LNHNV and CDR2 is YYDKDF in the germline V gene (reference sequence). This CDR3 is 16 amino acids long. CDR3 loop: CATSPRGARAGNTIYF. The CDR3, as DNA: TGTGCCACCAGCCCCCGGGGGGCTAGAGCTGGAAACACCATATATTTT.

This sequence joins TRBV7-2 and TRBJ1-2, with D possibly being TRBD1 (6 bases). Trimming removed 5 bases at V and 8 bases at J, with 12 bases between. Germline V gene data show CDR1 as SGHTA and CDR2 as FQGNSA. The CDR3 extends over 12 amino acids. This chain's CDR3 is CASSTNRAGYTF. CDR3 DNA: TGTGCCAGCAGCACGAACAGGGCCGGCTACACCTTC. The whole variable domain, remainder taken from reference TRBV7-2 and TRBJ1-2, is GAGVSQSPSNKVTEKGKDVELRCDPISGHTALYWYRQSLGQGLEFLIYFQGNSAPDKSGLPSDRFSAERTGGSVSTLTIQRTQQEDSAVYLCASSTNRAGYTFGSGTRLTVV.

This clone came up once. This CDR3 reads CSASLGAAFF. The DNA of the CDR3 is TGCAGTGCTAGTTTGGGGGCAGCTTTCTTT. The chain combines TRBV20-1 with TRBJ1-1; D is possibly TRBD1 (6 bases). V lost 3 bases, J lost 10 bases, and 9 bases lay in between. CDR3 size: 10 residues. Germline-derived CDR1 and CDR2 are DFQATT and SNEGSKA (reference sequence).

The chain combines TRBV6-1 with TRBJ2-2; D gene uncertain. The germline CDR1 and CDR2 sequences are MNHNS and SASEGT. V was pared by 1 base and J by 0 bases, with 6 bases between. This CDR3 has 15 residues. CDR3 residues: CASSEGGANTGELFF. The DNA for the CDR3 is TGTGCCAGCAGTGAAGGAGGTGCGAACACCGGGGAGCTGTTTTTT.

This rearrangement joins TRBV2 to TRBJ1-5; a possible D gene is TRBD1 (5 bases). Trimming cost V 4 bases and J 9 bases, with 7 bases left between them. The CDR3 spans 11 residues. Germline CDR1 is SNHLY and CDR2 is FYNNEI. CDR3 DNA sequence: TGTGCCAGCAGTGGGCAGGGGCCCCAGCATTTT. Protein sequence: CASSGQGPQHF.

The V call is TRBV23-1, the J call TRBJ2-7; TRBD1 matches 9 bases. TRBV23-1 is placed among ORFs of uncertain function. V trimming: 7 bases; J trimming: 4 bases; junction bases outside the gene matches: 8. The CDR3 runs to 14 residues. CDR3 bases: TGCGCCAGCACATCCGGGACAGGGTGGTACGAGCAGTACGTC. Encoded protein: CASTSGTGWYEQYV.

The chain links TRBV7-2 to TRBJ1-5; TRBD1 aligns across 7 bases. The CDR3 loop spans 15 amino acids. Trimming cost V 5 bases and J 3 bases; bases outside gene matches: 7. Germline assignment: CDR1 SGHTA and CDR2 FQGNSA. CDR3 region: CASSPGTVLNQPQHF. The CDR3 nucleotides read TGTGCCAGCAGCCCCGGGACAGTACTCAATCAGCCCCAGCATTTT.

This chain links TRBV15 with TRBJ2-2, with TRBD1 matching over 7 bases. Trimming removed 0 bases from V and 4 bases from J; junction bases left unmatched: 2. This CDR3 contains 15 residues. Germline V gene data show CDR1 as LNHNV and CDR2 as YYDKDF (reference sequence). CDR3 bases: TGTGCCACCAGCAGAGAGTCAGGGGGCACCGGGGAGCTGTTTTTT. Translated, it gives CATSRESGGTGELFF.

The rearrangement links TRBV5-6 to TRBJ1-4, with D tentatively TRBD1 (6 bases). The germline V and J ends were trimmed by 4 bases and 8 bases, with 9 bases remaining between them. Germline CDR1 and CDR2: SGHDT and YYEEEE. The CDR3 sequence is 12 residues long. The CDR3 protein is CASSLDREKLFF. CDR3 bases: TGTGCCAGCAGCCTAGACAGGGAAAAACTGTTTTTT. The full variable domain, rest sourced from reference TRBV5-6 and TRBJ1-4, is DAGVTQSPTHLIKTRGQQVTLRCSPKSGHDTVSWYQQALGQGPQFIFQYYEEEERQRGNFPDRFSGHQFPNYSSELNVNALLLGDSALYLCASSLDREKLFFGSGTQLSVL.

A remark on this clone: The conserved phenylalanine or tryptophan normally closing the CDR3 is absent here, so this likely arose from a read error. The DNA is omitted, as the CDR3 cannot be located on it reliably, and the CDR3 follows TCRdb's listing. The rearrangement links TRBV19 to TRBJ1-1. Termini included, the CDR3 measures 15 amino acids. Germline V gives CDR1 LNHDA, CDR2 SQIVND (reference sequence). The CDR3 is CASSNTGGGGFDTLL.

The V gene is TRBV11-3, the J gene TRBJ2-1; D perhaps matches TRBD2 (5 bases). Per the germline V gene, CDR1 is SGHNT and CDR2 is YENEEA. V was cut by 1 base and J by 3 bases, with 22 bases left in between. The CDR3 consists of 19 residues. CDR3 bases: TGTGCCAGCAGCTTAGGAGGTCTTCGGGAAAGGTGGCTCTACAATGAGCAGTTCTTC. This gives the protein CASSLGGLRERWLYNEQFF.

The chain is built from TRBV10-1 and TRBJ1-1, with no clear D. The V gene's germline CDR1 is WNHNN and CDR2 SYGVQD (reference sequence). V was pared by 4 bases and J by 4 bases, with 10 bases between. The CDR3 sequence is 13 residues long. The CDR3 sequence is CASSGPSGTEAFF. The CDR3 DNA reads TGCGCCAGCAGTGGTCCCTCGGGCACTGAAGCTTTCTTT.

This clone has a handful of counts. J is TRBJ1-6 and V is TRBV3-1 (or the pseudogene TRBV3-2); D is unclear. The V end was cut by 5 bases, the J end by 10 bases, with 15 bases between. Germline V gene data show CDR1 as LGHDT and CDR2 as YNNKEL (reference sequence). The CDR3 length is 14 residues. The CDR3 reads CASSARAGESPLHF. DNA for the CDR3: TGTGCCAGCAGCGCCAGAGCAGGCGAGTCACCCCTCCACTTT.

The CDR3 protein is CASDREGARTDTQYF. As DNA, the CDR3 is TGTGCCAGCGACCGGGAGGGTGCTCGCACAGATACGCAGTATTTT. The gene calls are TRBV5-5 and TRBJ2-3, with 8 bases aligning to TRBD2. The CDR3 loop spans 15 amino acids. CDR1 and CDR2 (germline): SGHKS, YYEKEE (reference sequence). V was pared by 7 bases and J by 1 base, with 8 bases of the junction left unmatched.

The chain recombines TRBV10-2 with TRBJ2-2, with D possibly matching TRBD1 (6 bases). The CDR3 runs to 16 residues. From germline, CDR1 is WSHSY and CDR2 SAAADI. Trimming shortened V by 5 bases and J by 3 bases, and 16 bases separated the two germline ends. The CDR3 coding sequence is TGCGCCAGCAGTCCGTGGGGACAACGGTACACCGGGGAGCTGTTTTTT. Translated, it gives CASSPWGQRYTGELFF.

V is TRBV3-1 (or the pseudogene TRBV3-2) and J is TRBJ2-1, with D uncertain. This CDR3 has 14 residues. Per germline, CDR1 LGHDT and CDR2 YNNKEL (reference sequence). Deletions cut 0 bases from V and 6 bases from J, with 9 bases between. The CDR3 DNA reads TGTGCCAGCAGCCAAGAACGACACCCCAATGAGCAGTTCTTC. It specifies CASSQERHPNEQFF.

The V gene is TRBV19, the J gene TRBJ2-5; 7 nucleotides align to TRBD2. Germline-derived CDR1 and CDR2 are LNHDA and SQIVND (reference sequence). V shed 6 bases, J shed 5 bases, and the junction held 9 bases outside the gene matches. CDR3 length: 14 residues. DNA for the CDR3: TGTGCCAGTAGGGGCCTAGCGGCAGGGGAGACCCAGTACTTC. This sequence encodes CASRGLAAGETQYF.

The chain combines TRBV19 with TRBJ2-2; 10 nucleotides line up with TRBD1. After removal of 4 bases from V and 7 bases from J, the junction contained 3 bases not matched to a gene. Germline CDR1 is LNHDA and CDR2 is SQIVND (reference sequence). There are 14 residues in the CDR3. The CDR3 nucleotides are TGTGCCAGTAGTACGACAGGGGGCGGCGGGGAGCTGTTTTTT. Its protein is CASSTTGGGGELFF.

This clone was seen a single time. In DNA form, the CDR3 reads TGTGCCATCAGTGAGTCGCTCCTCAACACCGAGCAGTACGTC. Amino acids: CAISESLLNTEQYV. This rearrangement joins TRBV10-3 to TRBJ2-7; D gene uncertain. The germline V gene encodes CDR1 ENHRY and CDR2 SYGVKD. Trimming removed 0 bases from V and 6 bases from J, with 12 bases in between. The CDR3 sequence is 14 residues long.

This clone was recorded only once. The chain recombines TRBV5-6 with TRBJ1-2; TRBD1 might be the D (5 bases). Germline V lookup: CDR1 SGHDT, CDR2 YYEEEE. Between the trimmed V and J ends, which lost 3 bases and 7 bases, there was a span of 13 bases. CDR3 length: 13 residues. The chain's CDR3 is CASSWGVDAGYTF. The CDR3 DNA reads TGTGCCAGCAGCTGGGGGGTTGATGCTGGCTACACCTTC.

This clone was seen a handful of times. This chain connects TRBV5-4 to TRBJ1-1; TRBD1 aligns across 9 bases. The CDR3 runs 14 residues. J gave up 4 bases and V 4 bases, and 5 bases lay outside the gene matches. Per the germline V gene, CDR1 is SGHNT and CDR2 is YYREEE (reference sequence). CDR3 sequence (DNA): TGTGCCAGCAGCAGGGGACAGGGAGTCACTGAAGCTTTCTTT. This codes for CASSRGQGVTEAFF. The full variable domain, completed using reference TRBV5-4 and TRBJ1-1, is ETGVTQSPTHLIKTRGQQVTLRCSSQSGHNTVSWYQQALGQGPQFIFQYYREEENGRGNFPPRFSGLQFPNYSSELNVNALELDDSALYLCASSRGQGVTEAFFGQGTRLTVV.

The J gene is TRBJ1-6, the V gene TRBV5-6, with 7 bases lining up with TRBD1. Losses at the gene ends were 4 bases for V and 7 bases for J; bases not matched to a gene: 14. Germline CDR1 is SGHDT and CDR2 is YYEEEE. This CDR3 contains 17 residues. CDR3 sequence reads: CASSVPLGGQLNSPLHF. The CDR3 DNA reads as TGTGCCAGCAGCGTCCCCCTAGGGGGACAGCTAAATTCACCCCTCCACTTT.

This sequence joins TRBV18 and TRBJ2-7; TRBD2 might be the D (6 bases). V was shortened by 5 bases and J by 7 bases, with 9 bases between the two germline ends. Germline CDR1 is KGHSH and CDR2 is LQKENI. The CDR3 contains 11 residues. This CDR3 is CASSLGGEQYV. The CDR3 DNA is TGTGCCAGCTCATTGGGGGGAGAGCAGTACGTC.